The clone carrying this TCR beta chain occurred once. The time point denotes: week 3, after first cycle of checkpoint inhibitor. At 12 weeks after first infusion, RECIST 1.1 defined response for most patients. Patients had no prior systemic cancer treatment, immunosuppressants or other active cancers. The data were obtained in a study of blood T cell dynamics during melanoma immunotherapy. Background on the study: Patients with metastatic melanoma got pembrolizumab or nivolumab-ipilimumab as first-line care.

Assay used: immunoSEQ multiplex PCR; TCRdb lists only in-frame clones, some missing. In the table there are 6,000 to 8,000 clones, around 90% of which are singletons. V lost 1 base and J lost 5, with 15 bases in between. From germline, CDR1 is SGHNT and CDR2 YYREEE (reference sequence). The CDR3 spans 16 residues. The chain links TRBV5-4 to TRBJ2-2, with D possibly matching TRBD2 (7 bases). Sample: blood, taken from a patient treated with checkpoint blockade. This clonotype was obtained from a human donor with melanoma. The CDR3 is CASSLLGGRKTGELFF. CDR3 in DNA: TGTGCCAGCAGCTTGTTGGGGGGGCGAAAGACCGGGGAGCTGTTTTTT.